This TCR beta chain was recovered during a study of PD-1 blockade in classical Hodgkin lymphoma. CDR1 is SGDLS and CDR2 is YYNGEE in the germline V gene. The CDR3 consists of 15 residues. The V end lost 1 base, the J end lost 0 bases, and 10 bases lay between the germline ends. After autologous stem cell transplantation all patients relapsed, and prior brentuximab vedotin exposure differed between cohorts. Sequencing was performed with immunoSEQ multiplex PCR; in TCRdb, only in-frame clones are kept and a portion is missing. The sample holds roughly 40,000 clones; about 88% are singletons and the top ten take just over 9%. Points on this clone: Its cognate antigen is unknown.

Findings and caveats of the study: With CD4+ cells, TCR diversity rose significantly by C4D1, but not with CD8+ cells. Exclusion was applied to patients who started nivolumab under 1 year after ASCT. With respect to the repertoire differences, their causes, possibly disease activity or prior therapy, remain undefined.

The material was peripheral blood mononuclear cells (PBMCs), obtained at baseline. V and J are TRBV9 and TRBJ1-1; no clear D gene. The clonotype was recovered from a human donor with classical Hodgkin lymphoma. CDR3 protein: CASSVNYGLNTEAFF. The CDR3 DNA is TGTGCCAGCAGCGTAAACTATGGCCTGAACACTGAAGCTTTCTTT.